This T cell receptor beta chain emerged from a study of cytomegalovirus exposure and HLA in healthy donors (dated by TCRdb to about 2017). For context, the study as a whole: According to an earlier analysis of around 600 of the donors, 150 million to 200 million T cells yielded 90 million to 130 million unique TCR beta sequences and roughly 280 Gb of sequence data. Because of strong linkage in the cohort, roughly five DR-DQ haplotypes were treated as single units for association and clustering. In addition to the first cohort of roughly 670 subjects, a separate validation cohort of 120 different subjects was used. In a later genetic analysis, genome-wide SNP genotypes for about 65% of the roughly 670 donors were used, and that subset was treated as a discovery cohort. All discovery cohort repertoires had been generated on a single sequencing platform. Of the approximately 400 genotyped donors, approximately 83% fell in the genetic ancestry cluster associated with self-reported Caucasian donors. The aim of the study was to test whether cataloging public T cell receptors could identify signatures of past pathogen exposure. An earlier analysis of 587 of the donors applied high-throughput TCR beta sequencing to assess whether each TCR beta V gene segment acted as functional or pseudogenic. The later analysis used no new phenotypic data to find candidate immune exposures, relying instead on TCR beta sequences and their occurrence across donors. Among some 400 genotyped donors of the cohort, an average of roughly 230,000 unique TCR beta nucleotide sequences was sequenced per donor, of which about 19% were non-productive. Approximately 310 gigabases of sequencing data and roughly 81 million unique TCR sequences made up an early release that covered fewer than 650 HLA-typed donors. Typing coverage varied by locus: roughly 620-640 donors for A, B, C, DRB1 and DQB1; some 520 for DQA1; more than 600 for DPA1; approximately 450 for DPB1. To predict cytomegalovirus infection status, the study brought together high-throughput TCR immunosequencing, statistical association of individual TCRs with disease status, and machine learning. Using immunosequencing, the study profiled T cell repertoires from 550 to 750 subjects and related those repertoires to cytomegalovirus serostatus. Donor age, sex, ethnicity and CMV serostatus were compiled together with the repertoire data. HLA typing included class I and class II loci at four-digit resolution. In a later analysis, previously published TCR beta repertoires from 550 to 700 donors were re-analyzed and high-resolution HLA genotyping was added so that TCR occurrence patterns could be studied.

The cohort consisted of 650 to 850 healthy bone marrow donors. All cohort members were sampled while nominally healthy, although unrecorded immune exposures were likely present. The donor was CMV seropositive and was included in the group of some 290 seropositive cohort members. Every donor gave a peripheral blood sample, and the peripheral blood mononuclear cells from that sample were used for TCR beta sequencing. Genomic DNA was extracted from the blood cell samples with the Qiagen DNeasy Blood Extraction Kit. To prepare the library, the immunoSEQ multiplex PCR assay was applied. The multiplex PCR relied on a mix of 60 forward primers for TCR Vbeta segments and 13 reverse primers for TCR Jbeta segments. The CDR3 region of rearranged TCR beta genes was amplified from genomic DNA by a multiplex PCR assay. The Illumina HiSeq System was used to sequence the amplified TCR beta libraries as 87-base-pair reads. The original pipeline was this. A later analysis counted some 74 million unique TCR beta chains across the 550 to 750 repertoires, and 10 million to 12 million of these chains were shared by at least two donors. To remove PCR and sequencing errors, raw reads were error-corrected and collapsed into unique sequences using a nearest-neighbor algorithm that merged closely related sequences. V, D and J gene segments were assigned by aligning CDR3 sequences to IMGT reference sequences. For a sequence to be retained, a match of at least six nucleotides to both a V gene segment and a J gene segment was required. A rearrangement was called productive if the CDR3 had no stop codons and remained in frame with V and J, and every other rearrangement was called non-productive. CDR3 was defined by IMGT convention, running from the second conserved V-encoded cysteine to the conserved J-encoded phenylalanine. The earlier analysis of about 530 of the donors excluded any sequence lacking an unambiguous match to a single V gene segment. In an earlier analysis of around 590 of the donors, a V segment was called functional when productive rearrangements were above 56.7%, and segregating when the standard deviation between donors exceeded 5%. A statistical classification framework was developed to diagnose cytomegalovirus status using the catalog of TCR beta chain sequences. In a later analysis, TCR nucleotide sequences were compared against IMGT/GENE-DB human TR gene sequences so that V and J genes could be assigned. A later analysis assigned CDR3 sequences and most-parsimonious VDJ recombination scenarios with the TCRdist pipeline. A later analysis defined each TCR beta chain by its CDR3 amino acid sequence plus V-gene family, and excluded reads lacking a unique V-gene family. To address suspected cross-contamination and a sequencing artifact, a later analysis removed under 600 highly shared, low-generation-probability nucleotide sequences. For each public chain, a later analysis derived a clonal expansion index from normalized ranks of inferred template counts within each repertoire. Generation probabilities in a later analysis came from a VDJ recombination model fitted to out-of-frame rearrangements, and those results were checked against IGoR. In a later analysis, hypergeometric tests were used to score TCR-TCR, TCR-HLA and TCR-CMV co-occurrence, with a repertoire-size bias correction applied to TCR pairs. To estimate false discovery rates, a later analysis permuted the HLA or CMV assignments 20 times. In a later analysis, co-occurring TCRs were grouped using DBSCAN, and TCRdist sequence similarity was added for clustering within HLA-allele-positive subsets. Repertoires with fewer than 30,000 or more than 120,000 public chains were left out of co-occurrence clustering, as were four to six repertoires with anomalous nucleotide sharing. TCRdb limited this immuneACCESS table to in-frame rearrangements with V and J called. A share of clones is missing; checked studies link under half to unresolved V genes, and the rest is unexplained. V, J and clone size are those of that table, while D and trimming were read from the DNA. This sample lists 150,000 to 180,000 clones; 65% to 85% were detected once. The top ten clones comprise about 5.6% of the sample.

In regard to this clone: The clone's antigen remains unknown. Base-call qualities are not available, and no considerably larger clone is one nucleotide away.

Study-level results and caveats: The study listed 170 or so TCR beta chains as associated with cytomegalovirus. In this cohort, only TCR beta chains were sequenced, and detectable features were limited by the absence of alpha or paired-chain data. A later analysis found that TCR association rates varied across HLA loci, with DRB1 alleles showing the most associated TCRs and HLA-C alleles the fewest. In a later analysis, 15,000 to 20,000 TCR beta sequences were associated with specific HLA alleles at a false discovery rate of 0.05. Some IMGT-functional V segments, including TRBV6-2 and TRBV6-3, could not be distinguished by the 87-base-pair reads and were therefore excluded. HLA typing was unavailable for some donors at each locus, so association tests used only the typed subset. Linkage disequilibrium might explain the correlated functional status among segregating V segments, but an unknown experimental factor could not be excluded. Assigning TCR associations to individual alleles was difficult when HLA alleles, especially DR and DQ, strongly co-occurred. In vitro tests confirmed that a few of the cytomegalovirus-associated TCR beta chains recognize cytomegalovirus antigens. CMV serostatus was the only immune exposure information available for the cohort. The classifier was reported to diagnose cytomegalovirus status with high specificity and sensitivity in both the original and validation cohorts. Compared with the 666-donor mean, donors in an Asian-associated ancestry cluster had fewer N-insertions in productive TCRs, according to a later genetic analysis. V-gene and J-gene trimming of TCR beta chains was associated with a missense DCLRE1C variant in a later genetic analysis, and the association was replicated in an independent cohort. In an earlier analysis of 587 of the donors, most TCR beta V segments appeared in productive rearrangements about 87% or about 30% of the time, broadly matching IMGT annotations. Because counts were too low, seventeen rarely observed V segments, including chromosome 9 orphons, were excluded from the earlier analysis of about 500 of the donors. A further reported finding was that TCR beta sequences accurately predicted the HLA-A and HLA-B alleles for most subjects in the first cohort. According to a later analysis, parvovirus B19, influenza, CMV and Epstein-Barr virus appeared linked to several top co-occurrence clusters. Presence/absence analyses assumed roughly uniform sequencing depth across donors, an assumption that may not hold. Most TCR sequences were observed very rarely across donors, whereas some public TCRs were present in many individuals. In a later analysis, most CMV-associated TCR beta chains were found to appear HLA-restricted, with HLA associations seemingly driven largely by CMV exposure. A cluster of highly shared sequence variants was judged likely to represent a technical artifact of the sequencing pipeline. The authors suggested that the approach could potentially be extended to other disease states and immunological phenotypes. Compared with equally common non-associated chains, HLA-associated TCR beta chains in a later analysis were more clonally expanded and had lower generation probabilities.

Reading from cysteine to phenylalanine, the CDR3 counts 13 amino acids. The CDR3 DNA has 39 bases and is translated from base 1. V is cut by 2 bases and J by 4 bases, and the space between the germline ends is 6 bases. The germline V gene provides CDR1 MNHNS and CDR2 SASEGT. The chain is encoded by TRBV6-1 joined to TRBJ1-5, with the D gene too uncertain to name. The TCR sequence derives from a woman aged 40-49 years in good health and CMV-seropositive. The source material was PBMCs. The CDR3 region: CASSENMNQPQHF. The base sequence is TGTGCCAGCAGTGAAAACATGAATCAGCCCCAGCATTTT.